This TCR beta chain was sequenced during a study of response to subunit inactivated influenza vaccine. On this clonotype itself: The antigen is undetermined.

Each CDR3 protein gets one entry after TCRdb re-called the RT-PCR reads with MiXCR. The sample lists some 500,000 distinct CDR3 sequences, roughly 13% occurring once. Findings and caveats of the study: The authors suggested that few new T cells are recruited per seasonal influenza vaccination.

This CDR3 comprises 16 residues. Per the germline V gene, CDR1 is SGHVS and CDR2 is FQNEAQ. The V segment lost 5 bases and the J segment 3 bases; nucleotides outside the gene matches: 9. Sequenced material: PBMCs from blood, taken roughly 46 days after vaccination. The chain has TRBV7-8 and TRBJ2-1, with 8 bases identical to TRBD1. This clonotype was sampled from a man aged 45 to 65 who received an inactivated influenza vaccine. The DNA for the CDR3 is TGTGCCAGCAGCGTCGCCGGGACAGGTCTCTACAATGAGCAGTTCTTC. This encodes CASSVAGTGLYNEQFF.